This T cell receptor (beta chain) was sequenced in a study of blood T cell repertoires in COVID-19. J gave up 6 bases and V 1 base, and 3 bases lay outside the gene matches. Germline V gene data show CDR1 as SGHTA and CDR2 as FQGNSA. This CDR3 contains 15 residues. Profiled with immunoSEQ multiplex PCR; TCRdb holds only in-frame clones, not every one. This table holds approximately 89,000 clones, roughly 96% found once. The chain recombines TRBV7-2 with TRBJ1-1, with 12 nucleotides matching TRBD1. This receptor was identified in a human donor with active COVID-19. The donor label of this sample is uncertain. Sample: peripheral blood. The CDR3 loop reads CASSLGGQGAAEAFF. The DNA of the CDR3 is TGTGCCAGCAGCTTAGGGGGACAGGGGGCGGCTGAAGCTTTCTTT.